This paragraph covers one TCR beta chain sequence. The CDR3 runs 17 residues. V lost 4 bases to trimming and J lost 0 bases, with 19 bases between them. The data are from a study of CD8 T cells in Susac syndrome. An input of about 0.45 to 1 ug of RNA was subjected to reverse transcription using random hexamers. Amplification of TCR beta CDR3 was carried out by immunoSEQ multiplex PCR, which covered 54 Vbeta and 13 Jbeta segments. TCRdb re-called the immunoSEQ multiplex PCR reads through MiXCR, storing one row per CDR3 protein. The sample includes 100,000 to 150,000 distinct CDR3 sequences, 90% to 95% of them seen just once.

This chain connects TRBV12-3 or TRBV12-4 to TRBJ2-7; either TRBD1 or TRBD2 may supply D (7 bases each). Sequencing used CD8+ T cells from PBMCs. The receptor's source is a human donor with Susac syndrome. CDR3 loop: CASSSGGGRGFSYEQYF. For the CDR3, the DNA is TGTGCCAGCAGTTCAGGGGGTGGGAGGGGATTCTCCTACGAGCAGTACTTC.